Listed here are 21 T cell receptor beta chains from one sample, sequenced in a study of blood T cell repertoires in COVID-19. The table came from immunoSEQ multiplex PCR; TCRdb's copy has only in-frame clones and leaves some out. Found here are 250,000 to 300,000 clones, around nine tenths of them singletons; the top ten hold 1.1%. Input material: PBMCs or T cells enriched from blood (not recorded which). These receptors were collected from a woman in her thirties who had recovered from COVID-19.

This clone came up once. The chain uses TRBV6-2 or TRBV6-3 and TRBJ2-1, with 7 bases matching TRBD2. Germline CDR1 MNHEY, CDR2 SVGEGT. The CDR3 is made up of 16 amino acids. Trimming at V came to 5 bases and at J to 1 base, leaving 8 bases not matched to a gene. CDR3 amino acids: CASSPISGKSYNEQFF. The CDR3 DNA reads TGTGCCAGCAGTCCCATCAGCGGGAAGTCCTACAATGAGCAGTTCTTC.

The gene calls are TRBV18 and TRBJ2-1; a possible D gene is TRBD1 (5 bases). V was pared by 2 bases and J by 9 bases, with 8 bases between. The CDR3 is 12 amino acids. Germline assignment: CDR1 KGHSH and CDR2 LQKENI. CDR3 amino acids: CASSPNQGEQFF. DNA of the CDR3: TGTGCCAGCTCACCAAATCAGGGTGAGCAGTTCTTC.

CDR3 DNA sequence: TGTGCCAGCAGCCCAGACAGTAATAGCAATCAGCCCCAGCATTTT. Its translation is CASSPDSNSNQPQHF. The chain has TRBV5-4 and TRBJ1-5, with TRBD1 as a possible D gene (5 bases). Trimming removed 4 bases from V and 0 bases from J, with 11 bases in between. This CDR3 contains 15 residues. Germline CDR1 SGHNT, CDR2 YYREEE (reference sequence).

This clone came up a few times. The V gene is TRBV27, the J gene TRBJ1-2; 8 bases fit TRBD1. Germline V gene sequence: CDR1 MNHEY, CDR2 SMNVEV (reference sequence). Trimming cost V 5 bases and J 6 bases; bases outside gene matches: 11. The CDR3 is 15 amino acids. The CDR3 bases are TGTGCCAGCAGTCCCCAGGGGGCAGACTCTAATGGCTACACCTTC. Translated: CASSPQGADSNGYTF.

This clone was recorded many times. This rearrangement joins TRBV19 to TRBJ1-5, with unresolved D. The CDR3 sequence is 12 residues long. Germline CDR1 LNHDA, CDR2 SQIVND (reference sequence). V was trimmed by 3 bases and J by 3 bases, leaving 3 bases between them. In nucleotides, the CDR3 is TGTGCCAGTAGTATCTTCAATCAGCCCCAGCATTTT. This translates into CASSIFNQPQHF.

The chain employs TRBV28 and TRBJ2-3; 9 positions match TRBD1. CDR1 is MDHEN and CDR2 is SYDVKM in the germline V gene. The CDR3 loop spans 15 amino acids. J gave up 6 bases and V 6 bases, and 10 bases lay outside the gene matches. The CDR3 sequence is CASSLRTGVSDTQYF. CDR3 sequence (DNA): TGTGCCAGCAGCTTAAGGACAGGGGTATCGGATACGCAGTATTTT.

The rearrangement links TRBV5-4 to TRBJ2-1, with 9 nucleotides matching TRBD2. J lost 5 bases, V lost 2 bases, and 8 bases had no gene match. The CDR3 totals 16 residues. Germline CDR1 is SGHNT and CDR2 is YYREEE (reference sequence). Written as DNA, the CDR3 is TGTGCCAGCAGCTTACAAGGCGGGAGGGTCCACAATGAGCAGTTCTTC. It translates to CASSLQGGRVHNEQFF.

The chain couples TRBV27 to TRBJ2-7; 13 bases fit TRBD2. Germline V gene data show CDR1 as MNHEY and CDR2 as SMNVEV (reference sequence). Unmatched junction bases numbered 5, after V lost 1 base and J lost 5 bases. This CDR3 comprises 16 residues. The CDR3: CASSLLTSGRANEQYF. For the CDR3, the DNA is TGTGCCAGCAGTTTATTAACTAGCGGGAGGGCCAACGAGCAGTACTTC.

V and J are TRBV12-3 or TRBV12-4 and TRBJ2-1; unclear D gene. Trimming cost V 7 bases and J 6 bases, with 13 bases left between them. This CDR3 has 13 residues. The CDR3 protein is CASKLHSGNEQFF. The CDR3 nucleotides read TGTGCCAGCAAACTACATTCCGGCAATGAGCAGTTCTTC.

The chain joins TRBV7-8 to TRBJ2-4; no firm D call. The germline gives CDR1 SGHVS, CDR2 FQNEAQ. The V and J ends lost 2 bases and 1 base respectively, with 9 bases between them. The CDR3 runs to 15 residues. For the CDR3, the DNA is TGTGCCAGCAGCTTAAATAACGGGGCCAAAAACATTCAGTACTTC. Its translation: CASSLNNGAKNIQYF.

This clone has only one observation. V is TRBV11-2 and J is TRBJ1-1; possible D gene TRBD1, 5 bases. This CDR3 is 14 amino acids long. CDR1 and CDR2 from the germline V gene are SGHAT and FQNNGV. V was trimmed by 3 bases and J by 0 bases, leaving 8 bases between them. This chain's CDR3 is CASSLDNLNTEAFF. The CDR3, as DNA: TGTGCCAGCAGCTTGGACAACTTGAACACTGAAGCTTTCTTT.

The V call is TRBV14, the J call TRBJ1-6, with D possibly matching TRBD1 (6 bases). The CDR3 spans 15 residues. Trimming pared 3 bases from V and 9 bases from J, leaving 15 bases between. Germline loops: CDR1 SGHDN, CDR2 FVKESK. CDR3 coding DNA: TGTGCCAGCAGCCAGAGCACCAGGGGCAGTTCACCCCTCCACTTT. The encoded protein is CASSQSTRGSSPLHF.

CDR3 residues: CASSPGTGGETQYF. CDR3 bases: TGCGCCAGCAGCCCCGGGACAGGGGGAGAGACCCAGTACTTC. The chain joins TRBV5-1 to TRBJ2-5, with TRBD1 identical over 11 bases. This CDR3 has 14 residues. CDR1 is SGHRS and CDR2 is YFSETQ in the germline V gene. V lost 4 bases and J lost 4; bases outside the gene matches: 3.

The gene calls are TRBV7-3 and TRBJ2-1, with D unclear. Germline V lookup: CDR1 SGHTA, CDR2 FQGTGA. The CDR3 has 16 residues. V lost 4 bases and J 7 bases, leaving 20 bases between the germline ends. CDR3 DNA: TGTGCCAGCAGCTCCTTAGGTGAGGTCCCGAGGAATGAGCAGTTCTTC. The encoded protein is CASSSLGEVPRNEQFF. Variable domain in full (rest from reference TRBV7-3 and TRBJ2-1): GAGVSQTPSNKVTEKGKYVELRCDPISGHTALYWYRQSLGQGPEFLIYFQGTGAADDSGLPNDRFFAVRPEGSVSTLKIQRTERGDSAVYLCASSSLGEVPRNEQFFGPGTRLTVL.

V is TRBV29-1 and J is TRBJ1-1, with 7 bases matching TRBD1. The CDR3 is 14 amino acids. V was pared by 6 bases and J by 3 bases, with 10 bases of the junction left unmatched. The V gene's germline CDR1 is SQVTM and CDR2 ANQGSEA. DNA for the CDR3: TGCAGCGTCCTAGGGGGCTTCTTTTACACTGAAGCTTTCTTT. Residues: CSVLGGFFYTEAFF. The complete variable domain, with remaining parts taken from reference TRBV29-1 and TRBJ1-1, reads SAVISQKPSRDICQRGTSLTIQCQVDSQVTMMFWYRQQPGQSLTLIATANQGSEATYESGFVIDKFPISRPNLTFSTLTVSNMSPEDSSIYLCSVLGGFFYTEAFFGQGTRLTVV.

The chain joins TRBV15 to TRBJ2-3, with TRBD2 matching over 9 bases. Unmatched junction bases numbered 7, after V lost 0 bases and J lost 3 bases. Germline V gives CDR1 LNHNV, CDR2 YYDKDF (reference sequence). CDR3 size: 17 residues. The CDR3 sequence: CATSRERAGGPTDTQYF. The DNA for the CDR3 is TGTGCCACCAGCAGAGAAAGGGCGGGAGGGCCAACAGATACGCAGTATTTT.

The rearrangement links TRBV9 to TRBJ2-2; D may be TRBD1 (5 bases). V lost 3 bases to trimming and J lost 6 bases, with 9 bases between them. The germline V gene encodes CDR1 SGDLS and CDR2 YYNGEE. This CDR3 spans 13 amino acids. In DNA, the CDR3 is TGTGCCAGCAGCGCTCTAGGGGCCGGGGAGCTGTTTTTT. The encoded protein is CASSALGAGELFF.

The chain has TRBV5-1 and TRBJ2-3; 8 bases agree with TRBD2. Germline V gene lookup returns CDR1 SGHRS and CDR2 YFSETQ. V shed 4 bases and J 1 base; nucleotides not matched to a gene: 8. This CDR3 has 16 residues. CDR3 coding DNA: TGCGCCAGCAGCGTTAGCGGGGCCCCTGGCACAGATACGCAGTATTTT. Translated, it gives CASSVSGAPGTDTQYF.

The V call is TRBV28, the J call TRBJ2-3; 10 bases fit TRBD2. J gave up 3 bases and V 3 bases, and 15 bases lay outside the gene matches. This CDR3 contains 19 residues. Germline CDR1 reads MDHEN; CDR2 reads SYDVKM. The CDR3 region is CASSFGLAGVFSVTDTQYF. DNA of the CDR3: TGTGCCAGCAGTTTTGGGCTAGCGGGAGTTTTTTCTGTTACAGATACGCAGTATTTT. The full variable domain, completed using reference TRBV28 and TRBJ2-3, is DVKVTQSSRYLVKRTGEKVFLECVQDMDHENMFWYRQDPGLGLRLIYFSYDVKMKEKGDIPEGYSVSREKKERFSLILESASTNQTSMYLCASSFGLAGVFSVTDTQYFGPGTRLTVL.

The chain recombines TRBV3-1 (or the pseudogene TRBV3-2) with TRBJ2-1, with D tentatively TRBD1 (5 bases). The germline V gene encodes CDR1 LGHDT and CDR2 YNNKEL (reference sequence). This CDR3 is built from 15 residues. V lost 4 bases, J lost 8 bases, and 18 bases lay in between. In nucleotides, the CDR3 is TGTGCCAGCAGCCCCCGCAGGGTTGGTAAAGATGAGCAGTTCTTC. Encoded protein: CASSPRRVGKDEQFF.

The chain combines TRBV9 with TRBJ2-5; TRBD2 matches at 11 bases. Trimming cost V 4 bases and J 3 bases; bases outside gene matches: 8. The germline V gene has CDR1 SGDLS and CDR2 YYNGEE. This CDR3 contains 16 residues. CDR3 loop: CASSSSGTSGKETQYF. CDR3 nucleotides: TGTGCCAGCAGCTCCTCCGGGACTAGCGGCAAAGAGACCCAGTACTTC.